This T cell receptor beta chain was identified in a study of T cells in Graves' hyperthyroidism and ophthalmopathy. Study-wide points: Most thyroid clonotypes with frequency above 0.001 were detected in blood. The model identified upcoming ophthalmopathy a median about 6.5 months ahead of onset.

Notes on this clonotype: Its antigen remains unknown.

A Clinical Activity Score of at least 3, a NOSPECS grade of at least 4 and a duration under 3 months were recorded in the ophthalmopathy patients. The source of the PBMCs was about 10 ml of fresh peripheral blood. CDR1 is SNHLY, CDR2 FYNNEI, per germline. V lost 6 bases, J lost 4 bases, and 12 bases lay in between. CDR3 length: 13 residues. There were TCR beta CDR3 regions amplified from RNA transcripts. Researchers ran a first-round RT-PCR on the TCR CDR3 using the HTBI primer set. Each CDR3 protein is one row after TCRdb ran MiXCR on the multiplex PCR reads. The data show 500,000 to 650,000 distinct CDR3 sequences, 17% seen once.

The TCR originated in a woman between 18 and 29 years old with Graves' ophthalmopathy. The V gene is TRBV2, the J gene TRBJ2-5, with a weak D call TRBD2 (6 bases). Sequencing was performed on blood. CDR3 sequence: CASRPPGVETQYF. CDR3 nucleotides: TGTGCCAGCAGGCCCCCGGGGGTAGAGACCCAGTACTTC.